This entry lists 8 T cell receptor beta chains sequenced from one sample in a study of blood T cell repertoires in COVID-19. Using immunoSEQ multiplex PCR, the repertoire was profiled, and TCRdb retains in-frame clones only, with some absent. The table records fewer than 200,000 clones, about 89% of them present only once. Sequencing was done on a sample of peripheral blood. The receptors were gathered from a man younger than 35 who had recovered from COVID-19.

The chain recombines TRBV7-9 with TRBJ1-2, with TRBD1 identical over 8 bases. This CDR3 contains 12 residues. From germline, CDR1 is SEHNR and CDR2 FQNEAQ (reference sequence). V lost 6 bases, J lost 7 bases, and 4 bases stayed unmatched. CDR3 amino acids: CASSPDRVGYTF. CDR3 coding DNA: TGTGCCAGCAGTCCGGACAGGGTTGGCTACACCTTC.

The CDR3 DNA follows: TGTGCCAGTACACAGGGGGCGCGGAACATTCAGTACTTC. This sequence encodes CASTQGARNIQYF. V is TRBV19 and J is TRBJ2-4; 9 positions match TRBD1. J lost 7 bases, V lost 7 bases, and 5 bases had no gene match. The CDR3 extends over 13 amino acids. The germline gives CDR1 LNHDA, CDR2 SQIVND (reference sequence). The full variable domain, rest sourced from reference TRBV19 and TRBJ2-4, is DGGITQSPKYLFRKEGQNVTLSCEQNLNHDAMYWYRQDPGQGLRLIYYSQIVNDFQKGDIAEGYSVSREKKESFPLTVTSAQKNPTAFYLCASTQGARNIQYFGAGTRLSVL.

The V call is TRBV5-1, the J call TRBJ2-7, with D maybe TRBD2 (6 bases). The CDR3 runs 14 residues. The V gene lost 0 bases and the J gene lost 3 bases, with 10 bases spanning the gap. Germline loops: CDR1 SGHRS, CDR2 YFSETQ. The CDR3 spells CASSLEQEGYEQYF. CDR3 DNA sequence: TGCGCCAGCAGCTTGGAGCAGGAGGGCTACGAGCAGTACTTC. The full variable domain, rest sourced from reference TRBV5-1 and TRBJ2-7, is KAGVTQTPRYLIKTRGQQVTLSCSPISGHRSVSWYQQTPGQGLQFLFEYFSETQRNKGNFPGRFSGRQFSNSRSEMNVSTLELGDSALYLCASSLEQEGYEQYFGPGTRLTVT.

On this clone: The sample has other DNA sequences that encode this CDR3 too. The chain recombines TRBV28 with TRBJ2-1; D not resolved. Between the trimmed V and J ends, which lost 10 bases and 0 bases, there was a span of 7 bases. Germline loops: CDR1 MDHEN, CDR2 SYDVKM. The CDR3 totals 12 residues. CDR3 protein: CATWSSYNEQFF. CDR3 sequence (DNA): TGTGCCACCTGGAGCTCCTACAATGAGCAGTTCTTC.

This clone came up a few times. This chain uses TRBV9 with TRBJ2-1, with 13 nucleotides matching TRBD2. The CDR3 has 16 amino acids. J lost 10 bases, V lost 3 bases, and 10 bases had no gene match. Germline lookup yields CDR1 SGDLS and CDR2 YYNGEE. CDR3 sequence reads: CASSGDGTSGDQEQFF. Here the CDR3 DNA reads TGTGCCAGCAGCGGTGACGGGACTAGCGGGGACCAGGAGCAGTTCTTC.

This chain uses TRBV10-1 with TRBJ2-2, with 9 bases fitting TRBD2. The junction had 8 bases not matched to a gene; V was cut back by 4 bases and J by 8 bases. CDR3 length equals 15 residues. CDR1 is WNHNN and CDR2 is SYGVQD in the germline V gene (reference sequence). The CDR3 region has the DNA TGCGCCAGCAGTGGTGGTGTAGCGGGAGTTGGGGAGCTGTTTTTT. The encoded protein is CASSGGVAGVGELFF.

V gene TRBV5-5 combines with J gene TRBJ2-3; D call uncertain. V dropped 4 bases and J dropped 3 bases, with 6 bases sitting between them. CDR1 is SGHKS, CDR2 YYEKEE, per germline (reference sequence). This CDR3 has 12 residues. This CDR3 reads CASSPGTDTQYF. The CDR3 coding sequence is TGTGCCAGCAGCCCCGGGACAGATACGCAGTATTTT.

This clone is termed medium-sized. The rearrangement uses TRBV30 and TRBJ1-1; D possibly corresponds to TRBD1 (5 bases). The V gene lost 3 bases and the J gene lost 4 bases, with 12 bases spanning the gap. This CDR3 spans 13 amino acids. Germline V lookup: CDR1 GTSNPN, CDR2 SVGIG (reference sequence). Here the CDR3 DNA reads TGTGCCTGGAGCTCGTGGGGCGCCACTGAAGCTTTCTTT. Translated: CAWSSWGATEAFF.